These T cell receptor beta chains were read from a single sample in a study of regulatory T cells in long-lasting Graves disease. From the multiplex PCR reads, TCRdb called clonotypes with MiXCR, one entry per CDR3 protein. The data contain more than 300,000 distinct CDR3 sequences, around 19% of them singletons. The sample consisted of peripheral blood mononuclear cells (PBMCs), taken when the disease was refractory, from a patient treated with antithyroid drugs. These receptors were taken from a female donor with Graves disease. Each CDR3 is given without its conserved first and last residue. A D gene is named only where the DNA matches it firmly.

TRBV19 | TRBD1 | 12 | ASSMVRGRETQY
TRBV19 | TRBD1 | 13 | ASSSGQGVRGELF
TRBV3-1 | . | 12 | ASSQDGLQETQY
TRBV28 | . | 12 | ASNDRASRVTQY
TRBV12-3/TRBV12-4 | . | 12 | ASSLTPKGETQY
TRBV28 | TRBD2 | 11 | ASSSSGSYEQF
TRBV5-1 | . | 13 | ASSLFPGGQETQY
TRBV28 | . | 12 | ASRPRGAGETQY
TRBV28 | TRBD1 | 12 | ASRTGQLLYEQY
TRBV10-3 | TRBD1 | 13 | AIRDGTGGYNEQF
TRBV7-6 | . | 12 | ASSLAGEAQPQH
TRBV18 | . | 12 | ASSQYDSNQPQH
TRBV5-1 | . | 13 | ASSLAGVGGETQY
TRBV6-1 | . | 11 | ASTQTENYGYT
TRBV6-4 | TRBD1 | 12 | ASSDDREGTEAF
TRBV4-1 | . | 12 | ASSLGGPQTPMF
TRBV2 | . | 11 | ASSDRLFETQY
TRBV12-3/TRBV12-4 | . | 18 | ASRSTTGRAQGSPTGELF
TRBV29-1 | TRBD1 | 12 | SVFGQGGKETQY
TRBV5-1 | TRBD2 | 15 | ASRGYGLARGEETQY
TRBV28 | TRBD2 | 15 | ASSYLRLAQNTGELF
TRBV29-1 | TRBD1 | 15 | SVGGGGTGGATETQY
TRBV20-1 | TRBD1 | 11 | SASITGVETQY
TRBV27 | TRBD2 | 15 | ASSLLGRTSGSTGQY
TRBV20-1 | . | 11 | SASDRSFYEQH
TRBV7-8 | . | 14 | ASSLGWAGSNQPQH
TRBV11-2 | . | 13 | ASSPGTQGGYEQY
TRBV4-3 | TRBD1 | 12 | ASSQSGTGDGYT
TRBV12-3/TRBV12-4 | . | 12 | ASSAPSVSMGYT
TRBV11-2 | . | 13 | ASSLVQGPGTEAF
TRBV19 | TRBD1 | 13 | ASSMGTDREDGYT
TRBV2 | . | 11 | ASRDTASYGYT
TRBV4-1 | . | 15 | ASSQPHAGARGNTIY
TRBV12-3/TRBV12-4 | . | 11 | ASSVSTGKGQF
TRBV19 | TRBD1 | 12 | ASSTGTATETQY